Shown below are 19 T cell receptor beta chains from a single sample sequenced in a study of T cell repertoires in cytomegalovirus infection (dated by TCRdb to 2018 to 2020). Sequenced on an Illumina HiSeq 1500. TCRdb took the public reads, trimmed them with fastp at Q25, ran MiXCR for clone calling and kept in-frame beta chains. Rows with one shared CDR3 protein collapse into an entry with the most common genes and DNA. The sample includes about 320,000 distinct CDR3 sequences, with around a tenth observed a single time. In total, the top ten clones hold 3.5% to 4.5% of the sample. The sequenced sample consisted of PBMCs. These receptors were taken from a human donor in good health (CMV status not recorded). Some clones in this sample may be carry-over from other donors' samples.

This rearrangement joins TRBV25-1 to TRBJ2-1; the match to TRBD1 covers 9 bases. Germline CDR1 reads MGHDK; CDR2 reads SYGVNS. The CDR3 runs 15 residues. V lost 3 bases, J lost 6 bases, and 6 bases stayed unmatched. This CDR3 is CASSDTQGAGNEQFF. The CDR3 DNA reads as TGTGCCAGCAGTGATACACAGGGGGCGGGCAATGAGCAGTTCTTC.

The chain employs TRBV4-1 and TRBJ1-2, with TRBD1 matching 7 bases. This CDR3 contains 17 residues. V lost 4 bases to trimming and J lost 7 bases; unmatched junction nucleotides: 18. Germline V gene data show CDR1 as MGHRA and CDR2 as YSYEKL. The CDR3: CASSPKAEGAQILGYTF. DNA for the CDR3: TGCGCCAGCAGCCCCAAAGCTGAGGGGGCTCAAATTCTTGGCTACACCTTC.

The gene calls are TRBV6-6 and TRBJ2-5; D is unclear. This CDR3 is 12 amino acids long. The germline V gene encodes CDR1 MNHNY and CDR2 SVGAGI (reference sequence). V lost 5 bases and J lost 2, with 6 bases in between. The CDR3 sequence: CASSGAQETQYF. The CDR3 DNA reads TGTGCCAGCAGTGGCGCTCAAGAGACCCAGTACTTC.

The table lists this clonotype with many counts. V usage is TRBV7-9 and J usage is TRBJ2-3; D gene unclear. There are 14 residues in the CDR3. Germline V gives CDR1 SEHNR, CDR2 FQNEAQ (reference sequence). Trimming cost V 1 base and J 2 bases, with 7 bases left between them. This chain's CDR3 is CASSLVSTTDTQYF. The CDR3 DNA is TGTGCCAGCAGCTTAGTTTCCACCACAGATACGCAGTATTTT.

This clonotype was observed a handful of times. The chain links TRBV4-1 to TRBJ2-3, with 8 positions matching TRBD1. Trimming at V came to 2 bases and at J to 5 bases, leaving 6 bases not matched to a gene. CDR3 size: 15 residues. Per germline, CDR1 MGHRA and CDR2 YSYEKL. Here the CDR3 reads CASSQQQGEVDTQYF. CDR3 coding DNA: TGCGCCAGCAGCCAACAACAGGGGGAGGTAGATACGCAGTATTTT.

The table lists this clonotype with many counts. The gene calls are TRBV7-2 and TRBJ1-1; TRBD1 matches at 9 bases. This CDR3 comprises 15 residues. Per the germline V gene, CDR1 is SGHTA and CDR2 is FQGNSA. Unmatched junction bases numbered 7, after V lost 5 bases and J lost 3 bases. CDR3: CASSPQGAGYTEAFF. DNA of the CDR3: TGTGCCAGCAGCCCACAGGGGGCTGGGTACACTGAAGCTTTCTTT.

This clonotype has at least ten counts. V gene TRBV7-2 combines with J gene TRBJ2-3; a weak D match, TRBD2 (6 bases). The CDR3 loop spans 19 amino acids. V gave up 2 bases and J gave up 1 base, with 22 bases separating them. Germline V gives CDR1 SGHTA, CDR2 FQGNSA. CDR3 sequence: CASSLSAPLSGRRTDTQYF. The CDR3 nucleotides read TGTGCCAGCAGCTTATCCGCGCCCCTTAGCGGCCGACGCACAGATACGCAGTATTTT.

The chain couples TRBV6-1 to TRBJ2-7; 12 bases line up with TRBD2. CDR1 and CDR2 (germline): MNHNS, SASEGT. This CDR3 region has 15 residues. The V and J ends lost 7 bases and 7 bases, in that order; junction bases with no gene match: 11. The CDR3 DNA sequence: TGTGCCAGCACTAGCGGGGGGGCCTCAACAGGGGAGCAGTACTTC. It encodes CASTSGGASTGEQYF.

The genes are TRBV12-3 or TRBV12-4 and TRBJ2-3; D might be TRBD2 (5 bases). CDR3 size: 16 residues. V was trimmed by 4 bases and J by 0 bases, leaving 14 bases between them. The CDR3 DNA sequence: TGTGCCAGCAGTTCCAGGACTGGTTTTAGCACAGATACGCAGTATTTT. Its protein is CASSSRTGFSTDTQYF.

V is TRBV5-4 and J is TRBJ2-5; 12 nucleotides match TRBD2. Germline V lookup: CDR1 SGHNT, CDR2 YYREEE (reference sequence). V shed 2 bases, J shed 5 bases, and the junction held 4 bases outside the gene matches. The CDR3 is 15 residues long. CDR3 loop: CASSLRTSGRETQYF. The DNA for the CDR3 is TGTGCCAGCAGCTTACGCACTAGCGGGAGGGAGACCCAGTACTTC.

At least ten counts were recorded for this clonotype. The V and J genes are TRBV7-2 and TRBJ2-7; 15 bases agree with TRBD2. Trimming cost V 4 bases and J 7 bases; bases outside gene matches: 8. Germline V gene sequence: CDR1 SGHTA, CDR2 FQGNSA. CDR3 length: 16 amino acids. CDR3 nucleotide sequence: TGTGCCAGCAGCTATGGACTAGCGGGAGGGGTCTTGGAGCAGTACTTC. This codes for CASSYGLAGGVLEQYF.

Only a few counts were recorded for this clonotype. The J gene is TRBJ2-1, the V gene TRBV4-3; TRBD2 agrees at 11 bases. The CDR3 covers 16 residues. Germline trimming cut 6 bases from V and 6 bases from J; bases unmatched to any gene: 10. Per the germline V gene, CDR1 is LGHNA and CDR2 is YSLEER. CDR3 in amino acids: CASSTPLAGVCNEQFF. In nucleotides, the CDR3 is TGCGCCAGCAGTACCCCACTAGCGGGAGTATGCAATGAGCAGTTCTTC.

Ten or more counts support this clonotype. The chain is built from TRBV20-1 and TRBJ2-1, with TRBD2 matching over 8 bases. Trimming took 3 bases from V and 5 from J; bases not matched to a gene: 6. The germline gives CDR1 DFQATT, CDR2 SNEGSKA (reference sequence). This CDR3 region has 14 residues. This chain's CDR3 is CSASSGGDNNEQFF. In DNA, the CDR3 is TGCAGTGCTAGCTCCGGGGGGGACAACAATGAGCAGTTCTTC.

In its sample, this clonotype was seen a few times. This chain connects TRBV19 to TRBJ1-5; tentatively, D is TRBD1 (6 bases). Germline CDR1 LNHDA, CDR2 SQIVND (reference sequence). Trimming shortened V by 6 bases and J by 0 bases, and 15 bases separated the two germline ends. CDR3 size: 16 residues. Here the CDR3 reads CASREQRTDSNQPQHF. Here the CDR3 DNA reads TGTGCCAGTAGAGAACAGAGGACAGATAGCAATCAGCCCCAGCATTTT.

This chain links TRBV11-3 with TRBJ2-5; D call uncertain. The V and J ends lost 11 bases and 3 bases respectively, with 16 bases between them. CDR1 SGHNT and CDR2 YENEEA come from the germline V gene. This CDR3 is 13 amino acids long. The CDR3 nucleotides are TGTGCCGGTTCCTCTCGGCGGAAAGAGACCCAGTACTTC. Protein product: CAGSSRRKETQYF.

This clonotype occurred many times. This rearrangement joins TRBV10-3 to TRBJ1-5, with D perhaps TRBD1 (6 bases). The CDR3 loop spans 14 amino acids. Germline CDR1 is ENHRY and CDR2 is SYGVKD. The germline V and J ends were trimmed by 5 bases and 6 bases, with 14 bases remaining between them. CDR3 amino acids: CAISSGAQGQPQHF. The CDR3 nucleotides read TGTGCCATCAGTTCGGGGGCGCAGGGTCAGCCCCAGCATTTT.

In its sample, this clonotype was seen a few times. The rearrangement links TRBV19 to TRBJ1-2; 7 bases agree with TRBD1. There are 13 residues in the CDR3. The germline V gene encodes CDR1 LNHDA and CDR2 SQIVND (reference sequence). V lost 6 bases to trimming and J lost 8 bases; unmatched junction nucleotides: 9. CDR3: CASSGPGGRGYTF. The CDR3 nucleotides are TGTGCCAGTAGCGGGCCAGGGGGACGCGGCTACACCTTC.

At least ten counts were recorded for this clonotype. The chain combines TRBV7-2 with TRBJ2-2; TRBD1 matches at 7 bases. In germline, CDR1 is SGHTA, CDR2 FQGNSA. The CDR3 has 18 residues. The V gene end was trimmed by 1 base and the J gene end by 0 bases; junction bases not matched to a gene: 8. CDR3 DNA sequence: TGTGCCAGCAGCTTAGACTACAGGGGATACTCGAACACCGGGGAGCTGTTTTTT. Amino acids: CASSLDYRGYSNTGELFF.

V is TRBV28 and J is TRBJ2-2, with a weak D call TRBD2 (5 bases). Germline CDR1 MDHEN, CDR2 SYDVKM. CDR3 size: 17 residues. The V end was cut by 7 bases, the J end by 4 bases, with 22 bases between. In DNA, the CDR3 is TGTGCCAGCACTCCGCGTTTCGCTAGCAGAACCACCGGGGAGCTGTTTTTT. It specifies CASTPRFASRTTGELFF.